This T cell receptor (beta chain) is drawn from a study of blood T cell repertoires in COVID-19. In germline, CDR1 is SGHTA, CDR2 FQGNSA. V dropped 2 bases and J dropped 0 bases, with 9 bases sitting between them. The CDR3 is made up of 15 amino acids. Per the study methods: Nucleated cell counts were estimated from reference gene primer amplification. The method was immunoSEQ multiplex PCR; TCRdb's version includes in-frame clones alone and lacks a portion of them. That table gives V, J and clone size, and the DNA gave D and trimming. The sample includes around 300,000 clones, roughly 90% of them seen just once.

This rearrangement joins TRBV7-2 to TRBJ2-3; possibly TRBD2 for D (6 bases). The sequenced sample consisted of PBMCs or T cells enriched from blood (not recorded which). The sequence was collected from a woman in her twenties or thirties who had recovered from COVID-19. CDR3 sequence reads: CASSLFAGSTDTQYF. The CDR3 DNA reads TGTGCCAGCAGCTTATTTGCGGGAAGCACAGATACGCAGTATTTT.